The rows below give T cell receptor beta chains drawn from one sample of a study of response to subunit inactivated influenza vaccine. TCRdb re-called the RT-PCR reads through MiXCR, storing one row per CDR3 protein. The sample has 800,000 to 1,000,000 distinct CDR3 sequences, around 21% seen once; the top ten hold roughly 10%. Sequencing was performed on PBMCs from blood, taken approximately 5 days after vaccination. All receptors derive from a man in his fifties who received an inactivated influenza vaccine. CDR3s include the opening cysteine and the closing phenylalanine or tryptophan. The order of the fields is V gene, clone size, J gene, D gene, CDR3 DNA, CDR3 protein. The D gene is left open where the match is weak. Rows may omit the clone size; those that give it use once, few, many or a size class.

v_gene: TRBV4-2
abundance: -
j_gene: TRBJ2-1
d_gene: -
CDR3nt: TGTGCCAGCAGCCAAGATTCCGGGACACTCTACAATGAGCAGTTCTTC
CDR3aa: CASSQDSGTLYNEQFF

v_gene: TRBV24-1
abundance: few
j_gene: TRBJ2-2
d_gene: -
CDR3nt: TGTGCCACCAGTTTAGACGCGACCAACACCGGGGAGCTGTTTTTT
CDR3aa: CATSLDATNTGELFF

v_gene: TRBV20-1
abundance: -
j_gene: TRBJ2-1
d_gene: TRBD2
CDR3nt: TGCAGTGCCGCCTTAGCGGGGGGGCGGAATGAGCAGTTCTTC
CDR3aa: CSAALAGGRNEQFF

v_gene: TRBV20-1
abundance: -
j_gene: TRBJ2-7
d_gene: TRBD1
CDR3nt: TGCAGTGCTGTCGGGACAGGTAGCTCCTACGAGCAGTACTTC
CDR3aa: CSAVGTGSSYEQYF

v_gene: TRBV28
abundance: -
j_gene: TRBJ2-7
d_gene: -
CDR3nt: TGTGCCAGCAGCCGCACATCCCTATTCCAACCCTCCTACGAGCAGTACTTC
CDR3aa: CASSRTSLFQPSYEQYF

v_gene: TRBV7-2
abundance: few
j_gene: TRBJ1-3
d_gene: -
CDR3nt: TGTGCCAGCAGCTTTCTCGGAGACTCTGGAAACACCATATATTTT
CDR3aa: CASSFLGDSGNTIYF

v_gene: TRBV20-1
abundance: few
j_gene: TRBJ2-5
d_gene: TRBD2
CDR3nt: TGCAGTGCTTACCTTAGCGGGGGGGAGGTGACCCAGTACTTC
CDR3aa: CSAYLSGGEVTQYF

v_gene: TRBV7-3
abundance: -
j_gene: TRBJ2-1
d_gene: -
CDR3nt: TGTGCCAGCAGCCAAGGGGGGGGGCACTACAATGAGCAGTTCTTC
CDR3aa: CASSQGGGHYNEQFF

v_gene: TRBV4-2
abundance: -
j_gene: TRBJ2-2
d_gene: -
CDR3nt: TGTGCCAGCAGCCCCGAATCCAGAGGGTACGGGGAGCTGTTTTTT
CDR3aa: CASSPESRGYGELFF

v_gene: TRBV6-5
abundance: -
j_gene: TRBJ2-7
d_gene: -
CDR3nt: TGTGCCAGCAGTTACTCCACCGTCCAACTTGCCTACGAGCAGTACTTC
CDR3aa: CASSYSTVQLAYEQYF

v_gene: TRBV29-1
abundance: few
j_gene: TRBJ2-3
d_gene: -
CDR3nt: TGCAGCGTTGCCTCCGGACTGAGAGATACGCAGTATTTT
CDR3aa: CSVASGLRDTQYF

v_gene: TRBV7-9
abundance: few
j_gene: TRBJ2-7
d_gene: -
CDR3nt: TGTGCCAGCAGCTTAGGCGGGAAAGAGTACGAGCAGTACTTC
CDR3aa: CASSLGGKEYEQYF

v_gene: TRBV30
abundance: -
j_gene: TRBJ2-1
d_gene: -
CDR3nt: TGTGCCTGGAGTGTCGGCACTTTGGAGCAGTTCTTC
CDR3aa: CAWSVGTLEQFF

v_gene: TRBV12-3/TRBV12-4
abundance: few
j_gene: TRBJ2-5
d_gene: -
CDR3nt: TGTGCCAGCAGCACACACCTGGAAGAGACCCAGTACTTC
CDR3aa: CASSTHLEETQYF

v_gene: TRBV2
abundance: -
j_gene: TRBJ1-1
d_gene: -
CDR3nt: TGTGCCAGCAGTGAGAGTCAGGTGGGGGCGCCTGAAGCTTTCTTT
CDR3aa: CASSESQVGAPEAFF

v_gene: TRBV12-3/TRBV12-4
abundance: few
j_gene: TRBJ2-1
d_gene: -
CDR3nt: TGTGCCAGCAGTTTCATTAGTGAGCAGTTCTTC
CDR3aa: CASSFISEQFF

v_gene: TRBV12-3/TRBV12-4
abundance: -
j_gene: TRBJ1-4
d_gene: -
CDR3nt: TGTGCCAGCACCCAGAGGTCCGGGGCCAATGAAAAACTGTTTTTT
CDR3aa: CASTQRSGANEKLFF

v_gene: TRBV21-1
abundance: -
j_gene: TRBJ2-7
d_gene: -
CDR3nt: TGTGCCAGCAGCAAAGCGGGGGACAGGGGGCTCTCCTACGAGCAGTACTTC
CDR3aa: CASSKAGDRGLSYEQYF

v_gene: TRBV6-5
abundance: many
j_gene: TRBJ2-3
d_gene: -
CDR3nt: TGTGCCAGCAGTTACGAAAGGATGGGGGCCGACACAGATACGCAGTATTTT
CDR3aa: CASSYERMGADTDTQYF

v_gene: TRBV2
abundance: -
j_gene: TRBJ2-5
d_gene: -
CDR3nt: TGTGCCAGCAGTGAAGCCAACCAGGGGCTAGAGACCCAGTACTTC
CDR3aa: CASSEANQGLETQYF

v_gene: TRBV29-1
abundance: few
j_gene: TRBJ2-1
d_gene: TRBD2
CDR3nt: TGCAGCGTTGGGGTTACGTGGGGTCGGGGGGATGAGCAGTTCTTC
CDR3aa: CSVGVTWGRGDEQFF

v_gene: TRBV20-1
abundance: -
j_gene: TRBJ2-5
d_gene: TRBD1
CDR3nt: TGCAGTGCTGCAGGACAGGGCTGGTTAGAGACCCAGTACTTC
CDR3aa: CSAAGQGWLETQYF

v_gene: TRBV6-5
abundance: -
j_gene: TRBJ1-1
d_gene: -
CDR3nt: TGTGCCAGCAGTTACTCGCCCCAGGGGCCGAACACTGAAGCTTTCTTT
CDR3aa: CASSYSPQGPNTEAFF

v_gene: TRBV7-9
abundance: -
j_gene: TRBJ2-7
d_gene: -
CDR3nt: TGTGCCAGCAGCTGGGACACAGATCCCTACGAGCAGTACTTC
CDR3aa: CASSWDTDPYEQYF

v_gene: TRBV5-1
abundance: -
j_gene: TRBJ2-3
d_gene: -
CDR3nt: TGCGCCAGCAGCTCGCGAATCGGGGGGCCCACAGATACGCAGTATTTT
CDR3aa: CASSSRIGGPTDTQYF

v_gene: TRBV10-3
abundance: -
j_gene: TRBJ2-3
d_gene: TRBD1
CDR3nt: TGTGCCATCAGTGGTAGGACAGGGCTCACAGATACGCAGTATTTT
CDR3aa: CAISGRTGLTDTQYF

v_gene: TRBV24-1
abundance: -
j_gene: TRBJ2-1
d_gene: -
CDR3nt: TGTGCCACCAGTGATTTAGGGGGAAACCTCTACAATGAGCAGTTCTTC
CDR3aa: CATSDLGGNLYNEQFF

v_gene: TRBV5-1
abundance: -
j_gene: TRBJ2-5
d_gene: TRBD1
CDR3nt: TGCGCCAGCAGCCCAATACCCGCAGGGGGACGGGAGACCCAGTACTTC
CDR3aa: CASSPIPAGGRETQYF

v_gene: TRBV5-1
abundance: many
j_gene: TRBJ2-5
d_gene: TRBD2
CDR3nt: TGCGCCAGCGAACGAGGGACTAGCGGGGGCCAAGAGACCCAGTACTTC
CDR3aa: CASERGTSGGQETQYF

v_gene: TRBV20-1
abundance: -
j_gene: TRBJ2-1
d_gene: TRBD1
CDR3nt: TGCAGTGCCTCCGACAGGGGGAGGAACAATGAGCAGTTCTTC
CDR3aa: CSASDRGRNNEQFF

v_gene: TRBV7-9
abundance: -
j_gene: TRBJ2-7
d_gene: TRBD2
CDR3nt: TGTGCCAGCACAAACCACTTAGCGGGAGCCTCCTACGAGCAGTACTTC
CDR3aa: CASTNHLAGASYEQYF

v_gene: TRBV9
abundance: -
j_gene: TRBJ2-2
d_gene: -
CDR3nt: TGTGCCAGCAGCGAACAGATAAACACCGGGGAGCTGTTTTTT
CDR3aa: CASSEQINTGELFF

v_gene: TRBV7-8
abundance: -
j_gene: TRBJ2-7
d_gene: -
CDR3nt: TGTGCCAGCAGCTTAGAATCGGGGCTCACCTACGAGCAGTACTTC
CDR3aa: CASSLESGLTYEQYF

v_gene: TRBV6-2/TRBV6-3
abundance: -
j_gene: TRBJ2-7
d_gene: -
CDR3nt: TGTGCCAGCAGCTCCGAGCCCACCCTTTCCTACGAGCAGTACTTC
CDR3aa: CASSSEPTLSYEQYF

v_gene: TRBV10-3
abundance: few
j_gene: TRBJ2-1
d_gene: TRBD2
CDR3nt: TGTGCCATCAGTGCCGGGGGAGGGACCTACAATGAGCAGTTCTTC
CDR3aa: CAISAGGGTYNEQFF

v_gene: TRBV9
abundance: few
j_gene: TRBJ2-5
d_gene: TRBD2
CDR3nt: TGTGCCAGCAGCGAAACTAGCGGACAAGAGACCCAGTACTTC
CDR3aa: CASSETSGQETQYF

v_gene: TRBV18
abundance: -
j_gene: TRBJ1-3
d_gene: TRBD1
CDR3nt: TGTGCCAGCTCACCCGGGACAGGAGTGATCCTTAACGGAAACACCATATATTTT
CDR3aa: CASSPGTGVILNGNTIYF

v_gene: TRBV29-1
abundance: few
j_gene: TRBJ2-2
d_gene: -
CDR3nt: TGCAGCGTTGGCGCTGTCCAAGGGGAGCTGTTTTTT
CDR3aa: CSVGAVQGELFF

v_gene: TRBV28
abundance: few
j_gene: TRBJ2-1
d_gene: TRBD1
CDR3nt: TGTGCCAGCAGTTCCGGGACAGAGTATTGGGGTGAGCAGTTCTTC
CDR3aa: CASSSGTEYWGEQFF

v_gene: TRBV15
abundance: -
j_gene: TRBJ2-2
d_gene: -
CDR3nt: TGTGCCACCAGCAGAGATCTAGGTGGGGAGCTGTTTTTT
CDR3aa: CATSRDLGGELFF

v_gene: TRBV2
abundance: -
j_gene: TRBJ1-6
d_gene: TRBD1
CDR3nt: TGTGCCAGCATACCGAGCGGCAGGGGGCTTAAGAATTCACCCCTCCACTTT
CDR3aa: CASIPSGRGLKNSPLHF

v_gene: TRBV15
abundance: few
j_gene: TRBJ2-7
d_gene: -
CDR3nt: TGTGCCACCAGCAGAGATTACTACGAGCAGTACTTC
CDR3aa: CATSRDYYEQYF

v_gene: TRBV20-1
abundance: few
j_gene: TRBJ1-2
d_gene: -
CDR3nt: TGCAGTGCCAAACCGGACCCGGGGATGGGCTACACCTTC
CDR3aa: CSAKPDPGMGYTF

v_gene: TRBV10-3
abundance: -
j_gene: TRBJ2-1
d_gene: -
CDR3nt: TGTGCCATCAGGATGACTGGGTACAATGAGCAGTTCTTC
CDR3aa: CAIRMTGYNEQFF

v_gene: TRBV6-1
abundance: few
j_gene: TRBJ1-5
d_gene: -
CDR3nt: TGTGCCTGCGCGAGGGGTCGAGGTCAGCCCCAGCATTTT
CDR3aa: CACARGRGQPQHF

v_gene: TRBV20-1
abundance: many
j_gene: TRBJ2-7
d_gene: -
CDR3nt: TGCAGTGCTAGGAGGACCGGCGACTCCTACGAGCAGTACTTC
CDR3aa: CSARRTGDSYEQYF

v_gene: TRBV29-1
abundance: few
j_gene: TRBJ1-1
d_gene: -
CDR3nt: TGCAGCGTTGAATCAGGGACCGAAGCTTTCTTT
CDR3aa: CSVESGTEAFF

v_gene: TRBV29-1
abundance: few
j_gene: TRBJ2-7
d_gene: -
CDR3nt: TGCAGCGTTGGGACAATCCACTACGAGCAGTACTTC
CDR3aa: CSVGTIHYEQYF

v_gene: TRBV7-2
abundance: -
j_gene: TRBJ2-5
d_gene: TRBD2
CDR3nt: TGTGCCAGCAGCTCCGGACTAGGGGCTGGAGAGACCCAGTACTTC
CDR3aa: CASSSGLGAGETQYF

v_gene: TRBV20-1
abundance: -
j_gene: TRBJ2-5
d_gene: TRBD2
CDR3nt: TGCCTAGCTAGCGGGAGGTACCAAGAGACCCAGTACTTC
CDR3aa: CLASGRYQETQYF